The rows below give T cell receptor beta chains drawn from one sample of a study of graft-versus-host responses after intestinal transplantation. For these TCRs, the target antigens are not known. Only in-frame clones appear in the TCRdb table, and some are missing; sequencing was by immunoSEQ multiplex PCR. Of just under 65,000 clones listed, 90% to 95% are singletons. This material consisted of unstimulated CD8+ T cells sorted from spleen or lymph node cells, taken before transplant. The source is a human donor who was the organ donor for an intestinal transplant. The CDR3 runs from the conserved cysteine through the conserved F or W. The D gene is left open where the match is weak. Clone size, where shown, is once, few, many, or a class for clones that have expanded.

J gene | D gene | V gene | clone size | CDR3 DNA | CDR3 protein
TRBJ2-7 | NA | TRBV11-2 | NA | TGTGCCAGCAGCCCCCATCCAGCCTACGAGCAGTACTTC | CASSPHPAYEQYF
TRBJ2-1 | NA | TRBV9 | NA | TGTGCCAGCAGCGTAGTTGGAGTGGGGCTTCTTTACAATGAGCAGTTCTTC | CASSVVGVGLLYNEQFF
TRBJ2-3 | NA | TRBV2 | NA | TGTGCCTCCCCTTGCGGTTCCCCCACAGATACGCAGTATTTT | CASPCGSPTDTQYF
TRBJ1-3 | NA | TRBV23-1 | NA | TGCGCCAGCAGTCCTCCGGGACTTCCGAAAAGAAACACCATATATTTT | CASSPPGLPKRNTIYF
TRBJ2-1 | NA | TRBV6-5 | NA | TGTGCCAGCCAGAGGGGGTACTCCTACAATGAGCAGTTCTTC | CASQRGYSYNEQFF
TRBJ2-3 | TRBD1 | TRBV9 | NA | TGTGCCAGCAGCGTAGAGGGACAGGACACAGATACGCAGTATTTT | CASSVEGQDTDTQYF
TRBJ2-7 | TRBD1 | TRBV5-6 | NA | TGTGCCAGCAGCCGACAGGGTGCATACGAGCAGTACTTC | CASSRQGAYEQYF
TRBJ1-4 | NA | TRBV28 | NA | TGTGCCAGCAGCTCCCACAGGGTTGCCGAAAAACTGTTTTTT | CASSSHRVAEKLFF
TRBJ2-7 | NA | TRBV2 | once | TGTGCCAGCAGCACGGAGAGCTCCTACGAGCAGTACTTC | CASSTESSYEQYF
TRBJ2-7 | NA | TRBV5-1 | NA | TGCGCCAGCAGCTTGAGACAGGTCCCAGCTAGAACCTACGAGCAGTACTTC | CASSLRQVPARTYEQYF
TRBJ2-1 | NA | TRBV9 | NA | TGTGCCAGCAGCGAAGGCGGGAAGCACAATGAGCAGTTCTTC | CASSEGGKHNEQFF
TRBJ2-7 | TRBD2 | TRBV6-5 | NA | TGTGCCAGCAGTTACGGACTAGCGGGGATTCTACGAGAGCAGTACTTC | CASSYGLAGILREQYF
TRBJ2-1 | NA | TRBV7-8 | NA | TGTGCCAGCAGCCCCTTCCTGAGGGGGAGCTCCTACAATGAGCAGTTCTTC | CASSPFLRGSSYNEQFF
TRBJ2-2 | TRBD2 | TRBV7-3 | NA | TGTGCCAGCAGCTTATTCTCCCTAGCGGGGGACACCGGGGAGCTGTTTTTT | CASSLFSLAGDTGELFF
TRBJ2-5 | TRBD2 | TRBV9 | NA | TGTGCCAGCAGCAGCGGGAGTGGTCGCGCGGTCTCCCCGAGGGAGACCCAGTACTTC | CASSSGSGRAVSPRETQYF
TRBJ2-2 | NA | TRBV5-4 | NA | TGTGCCAGCAGCTTGGGAGAGGGGGCCGGGGAGCTGTTTTTT | CASSLGEGAGELFF
TRBJ2-7 | NA | TRBV18 | NA | TGTGCCAGCTCCCCCGAGGAGGGTGAGGGAGCGAACCAACGGTACGAGCAGTACTTC | CASSPEEGEGANQRYEQYF
TRBJ2-3 | TRBD2 | TRBV29-1 | once | TGCAGCGGAGGGACTAGCGGGAGTGCAGATACGCAGTATTTT | CSGGTSGSADTQYF
TRBJ2-7 | NA | TRBV27 | NA | TGTGCCAGTCGGACAGAGACATCCTACGAGCAGTACTTC | CASRTETSYEQYF
TRBJ2-1 | TRBD2 | TRBV28 | NA | TGTGCCAGCAGTTTGAGCGGGAGCTCCTACAATGAGCAGTTCTTC | CASSLSGSSYNEQFF
TRBJ2-1 | TRBD2 | TRBV4-3 | NA | TGCGCCAGCAGCCAAGATAGGACCGGGACTAGGGCGAGTAATGAGCAGTTCTTC | CASSQDRTGTRASNEQFF
TRBJ2-7 | NA | TRBV28 | few | TGTGCCAGCAGTCCCTTCCGGGAGTCCTACGAGCAGTACTTC | CASSPFRESYEQYF
TRBJ2-7 | TRBD1 | TRBV30 | NA | TGTGCCTGGAGGGCTTTTAAGGACAGGGGTGCCTACGAGCAGTACTTC | CAWRAFKDRGAYEQYF
TRBJ2-3 | TRBD2 | TRBV9 | NA | TGTGCCAGCAGCGTAGTAGAGGCCCTGGGAGGGCCCGGCACAGATACGCAGTATTTT | CASSVVEALGGPGTDTQYF
TRBJ2-1 | TRBD2 | TRBV7-9 | NA | TGTGCCAGCAGCCCGCCCCCCATAGCGGGGGCCTACAATGAGCAGTTCTTC | CASSPPPIAGAYNEQFF
TRBJ1-1 | TRBD1 | TRBV25-1 | NA | TGTGCCAGCAGTGAGGGACAGTTGAACACTGAAGCTTTCTTT | CASSEGQLNTEAFF
TRBJ2-7 | NA | TRBV5-1 | NA | TGCGCCAGCAGCTTGTGGGCAGGGCGATCCTACGAGCAGTACTTC | CASSLWAGRSYEQYF
TRBJ1-1 | TRBD1 | TRBV7-8 | NA | TGTGCCAGCAGCTTTGGACAGGGGAACACTGAAGCTTTCTTT | CASSFGQGNTEAFF
TRBJ2-7 | TRBD1 | TRBV7-9 | once | TGTGCCAGCAGCTGGGTCGGGACAGGGGGCCCCTACGAGCAGTACTTC | CASSWVGTGGPYEQYF
TRBJ2-1 | TRBD2 | TRBV4-3 | medium-sized | TGCGCCAGCAGCCAAGACCCGGGAGGGCCACTCATCAATGAGCAGTTCTTC | CASSQDPGGPLINEQFF
TRBJ2-7 | TRBD1 | TRBV28 | NA | TGTGCCAGCAGTTTCGGGACAGTGAACTACTTC | CASSFGTVNYF
TRBJ2-3 | TRBD2 | TRBV6-4 | few | TGTGCCAGCAGTGAGTCTAGCGGGACAACAGATACGCAGTATTTT | CASSESSGTTDTQYF
TRBJ2-1 | TRBD1 | TRBV7-9 | NA | TGTGCCAGCGGAGTAAGAGACAGGGGTTTTAACAATGAGCAGTTCTTC | CASGVRDRGFNNEQFF
TRBJ2-3 | TRBD2 | TRBV28 | NA | TGTGCCAGCAATGTTCATCTAGCGGGGGGAACAGATACGCAGTATTTT | CASNVHLAGGTDTQYF
TRBJ2-2 | TRBD2 | TRBV28 | NA | TGTGCCAGCAGTCCCTGGACTAGCGGGGAGGCCGGGGAGCTGTTTTTT | CASSPWTSGEAGELFF
TRBJ2-1 | NA | TRBV13 | NA | TGTGCCAGCAGCCCCGGGAGACGGGAGCAGTTCTTC | CASSPGRREQFF
TRBJ2-7 | TRBD2 | TRBV30 | few | TGTGCCTGGAGTGTCCAGCGGGAGCCGGTTCACGAGCAGTACTTC | CAWSVQREPVHEQYF
TRBJ2-7 | TRBD2 | TRBV11-2 | NA | TGTGCCAGCAGCCATCCGGGACTAGCGGGAGATAACGAGCAGTACTTC | CASSHPGLAGDNEQYF
TRBJ2-2 | TRBD1 | TRBV13 | once | TGTGCCAGCAGCTCCCCCCGTCCGCCAGGGGGTGGCACCGGGGAGCTGTTTTTT | CASSSPRPPGGGTGELFF
TRBJ2-5 | TRBD2 | TRBV12-5 | NA | TGTGCTAGTGGGACTAGCGGGAGGAGGGGAGAGACCCAGTACTTC | CASGTSGRRGETQYF
TRBJ2-1 | NA | TRBV29-1 | NA | TGCAGCGTTGTGCGGGCGAACACCTACAATGAGCAGTTCTTC | CSVVRANTYNEQFF
TRBJ2-1 | NA | TRBV25-1 | NA | TGTGCCAGCAGTGAAGACGGGTACAATGAGCAGTTCTTC | CASSEDGYNEQFF
TRBJ1-1 | NA | TRBV30 | NA | TGTGCCTGGAAGGCTCGACCTAGCCGAGACACTGAAGCTTTCTTT | CAWKARPSRDTEAFF
TRBJ2-7 | TRBD2 | TRBV7-3 | NA | TGTGCCAGCAGCTTAAGCGGCGGGAGCGGAGACGAGCAGTACTTC | CASSLSGGSGDEQYF
TRBJ2-3 | TRBD1 | TRBV28 | NA | TGTGCCAGCAGTTTAATGGACAGGGAGTCAGATACGCAGTATTTT | CASSLMDRESDTQYF
TRBJ2-7 | NA | TRBV28 | NA | TGTGCCAGCAGGTACCTAGCTTCGGCCTCCTACGAGCAGTACTTC | CASRYLASASYEQYF
TRBJ1-1 | NA | TRBV27 | NA | TGTGCCAGCACCCCCCAGGGGCCGCGTTCTCTTATGAACACTGAAGCTTTCTTT | CASTPQGPRSLMNTEAFF
TRBJ1-4 | NA | TRBV7-6 | once | TGTGCCAGCAGCTTAAATGGTTGGGGAGATGAAAAACTGTTTTTT | CASSLNGWGDEKLFF
TRBJ2-2 | NA | TRBV10-3 | NA | TGTGCCATCAGTGAGGCAGGGACGAACACCGGGGAGCTGTTTTTT | CAISEAGTNTGELFF
TRBJ2-1 | TRBD1 | TRBV28 | NA | TGTGCCAGCAGCGAACAGGGGTTCTCCTACAATGAGCAGTTCTTC | CASSEQGFSYNEQFF
TRBJ2-7 | NA | TRBV19 | once | TGTGCCAGTAGTACGGTGCTTACTCCGAACTACGAGCAGTACTTC | CASSTVLTPNYEQYF
TRBJ2-3 | TRBD2 | TRBV28 | NA | TGTGCCAGCAGTTCGCCTAGCGGGTCAGGGTGGGATACGCAGTATTTT | CASSSPSGSGWDTQYF
TRBJ2-7 | NA | TRBV28 | NA | TGTGCCAGCAGTTCCCCCATCAACTACGAGCAGTACTTC | CASSSPINYEQYF